One and the same sample provided the 26 T cell receptor beta chains below, sequenced in a study of T cells in localized non-small cell lung cancer. Generated by immunoSEQ multiplex PCR, the TCRdb table keeps only in-frame clones and is missing some. The profile covers over 45,000 clones, with more than 85% appearing a single time and roughly a sixth taken by the ten largest. This material consisted of PBMCs, taken before any cancer treatment. The origin of the receptors is a female donor with stage II lung adenocarcinoma.

The genes are TRBV30 and TRBJ1-1, with D possibly TRBD1 on 5 matching bases. CDR3 length: 13 residues. V lost 4 bases and J 0 bases, leaving 9 bases between the germline ends. Germline V lookup: CDR1 GTSNPN, CDR2 SVGIG (reference sequence). The CDR3 region is CAWTRTMNTEAFF. DNA for the CDR3: TGTGCCTGGACAAGGACAATGAACACTGAAGCTTTCTTT. The full variable domain, in which reference TRBV30 and TRBJ1-1 provide the parts outside the CDR3, is SQTIHQWPATLVQPVGSPLSLECTVEGTSNPNLYWYRQAAGRGLQLLFYSVGIGQISSEVPQNLSASRPQDRQFILSSKKLLLSDSGFYLCAWTRTMNTEAFFGQGTRLTVV.

This clone appeared a single time. The chain uses TRBV9 and TRBJ1-2; 8 nucleotides agree with TRBD1. This CDR3 is built from 16 residues. CDR1 is SGDLS, CDR2 YYNGEE, per germline. V shed 4 bases, J shed 5 bases, and the junction held 13 bases outside the gene matches. The CDR3 coding sequence is TGTGCCAGCAGCCCGAGGACAGGGCAAATACAATATGGCTACACCTTC. This translates into CASSPRTGQIQYGYTF.

The chain employs TRBV2 and TRBJ2-4, with D unresolved. Germline values: CDR1 SNHLY, CDR2 FYNNEI. This CDR3 has 13 residues. Trimming removed 10 bases from V and 3 bases from J, with 13 bases in between. CDR3 loop: CAILPVVKNIQYF. CDR3 sequence (DNA): TGTGCCATCCTCCCCGTTGTCAAAAACATTCAGTACTTC.

This chain uses TRBV5-6 with TRBJ1-2; 9 bases fit TRBD1. This CDR3 has 14 residues. The V gene end was trimmed by 4 bases and the J gene end by 4 bases; junction bases not matched to a gene: 5. Germline loops: CDR1 SGHDT, CDR2 YYEEEE. CDR3 protein: CASSPDRGAYGYTF. In DNA, the CDR3 is TGTGCCAGCAGCCCTGACAGGGGGGCCTATGGCTACACCTTC.

This clone has a single count. The chain joins TRBV7-2 to TRBJ1-1; D may be TRBD1 (6 bases). CDR3 size: 15 residues. The V end lost 3 bases, the J end lost 5 bases, and 16 bases lay between the germline ends. Germline-derived CDR1 and CDR2 are SGHTA and FQGNSA. The CDR3 here is CASSLTTRGGTEAFF. The CDR3 DNA reads as TGTGCCAGCAGCTTGACGACCAGGGGCGGGACTGAAGCTTTCTTT.

V and J are TRBV6-6 and TRBJ1-1, with D perhaps TRBD1 (5 bases). This CDR3 is 15 amino acids long. Trimming stripped 2 bases from V and 5 bases from J, with 15 bases between. Germline V lookup: CDR1 MNHNY, CDR2 SVGAGI (reference sequence). The CDR3, as DNA: TGTGCCAGCAGTTACGGGGCTGCAGTTGAGACTGAAGCTTTCTTT. It encodes CASSYGAAVETEAFF.

This clone was detected only once. The V gene is TRBV5-1, the J gene TRBJ2-7; 7 bases line up with TRBD1. The CDR3 consists of 15 residues. In germline, CDR1 is SGHRS, CDR2 YFSETQ. V lost 2 bases to trimming and J lost 1 base; unmatched junction nucleotides: 6. The CDR3 spells CASSFGTVQSYEQYF. The CDR3 DNA reads as TGCGCCAGCAGCTTCGGGACAGTCCAGTCCTACGAGCAGTACTTC.

This clone occurred once. This rearrangement joins TRBV11-2 to TRBJ1-4; D unresolved. V dropped 7 bases and J dropped 8 bases, with 14 bases sitting between them. CDR3 length equals 13 residues. In germline, CDR1 is SGHAT, CDR2 FQNNGV. The CDR3 is CASTTVLSEKLFF. The CDR3, as DNA: TGTGCCAGCACCACAGTCCTTTCGGAAAAACTGTTTTTT.

V gene TRBV5-1 combines with J gene TRBJ2-7; the D gene is possibly TRBD1 (6 bases). V lost 1 base, J lost 7 bases, and 6 bases lay in between. Germline values: CDR1 SGHRS, CDR2 YFSETQ. The CDR3 covers 11 residues. The CDR3 protein is CASSLTGEQYF. Here the CDR3 DNA reads TGCGCCAGCAGCTTGACAGGGGAGCAGTACTTC.

V gene TRBV7-6 combines with J gene TRBJ1-1, with a tentative D call TRBD1 (5 bases). CDR3 size: 13 residues. Germline CDR1 is SGHVS and CDR2 is FNYEAQ. The germline V and J ends were trimmed by 3 bases and 4 bases, with 9 bases remaining between them. CDR3 sequence reads: CASSLWGSTEAFF. CDR3 nucleotides: TGTGCCAGCAGCTTGTGGGGGTCCACTGAAGCTTTCTTT.

There are a few counts of this clone. The V gene is TRBV10-1, the J gene TRBJ2-6; TRBD2 agrees at 7 bases. The length of the CDR3 is 15 residues. Germline CDR1 is WNHNN and CDR2 is SYGVQD (reference sequence). V was clipped by 6 bases and J by 2 bases; unmatched bases: 4. The CDR3 spells CASSPRGAGANVLTF. CDR3 in DNA: TGCGCCAGCAGCCCCCGGGGGGCTGGGGCCAACGTCCTGACTTTC.

CDR3 residues: CASSLNRLNTGELFF. The CDR3 coding sequence is TGTGCCAGCAGCTTAAACCGCCTGAACACCGGGGAGCTGTTTTTT. The V call is TRBV7-6, the J call TRBJ2-2; D call uncertain. Trimming removed 2 bases from V and 1 base from J, with 8 bases in between. CDR1 SGHVS and CDR2 FNYEAQ come from the germline V gene. The CDR3 covers 15 residues. Together with reference TRBV7-6 and TRBJ2-2, the CDR3 gives the full variable domain: GAGVSQSPRYKVTKRGQDVALRCDPISGHVSLYWYRQALGQGPEFLTYFNYEAQQDKSGLPNDRFSAERPEGSISTLTIQRTEQRDSAMYRCASSLNRLNTGELFFGEGSRLTVL.

This chain connects TRBV12-5 to TRBJ2-1; TRBD2 matches at 8 bases. J lost 4 bases, V lost 6 bases, and 8 bases had no gene match. Germline CDR1 LGHNT, CDR2 FRNRAP. This CDR3 has 15 residues. CDR3 sequence reads: CASGFPGLEYNEQFF. CDR3 coding DNA: TGTGCTAGTGGCTTTCCGGGACTAGAGTACAATGAGCAGTTCTTC. Full variable domain (remainder filled in from reference TRBV12-5 and TRBJ2-1): DARVTQTPRHKVTEMGQEVTMRCQPILGHNTVFWYRQTMMQGLELLAYFRNRAPLDDSGMPKDRFSAEMPDATLATLKIQPSEPRDSAVYFCASGFPGLEYNEQFFGPGTRLTVL.

This chain joins TRBV5-1 and TRBJ1-4; 11 bases are a match to TRBD1. V lost 1 base, J lost 0 bases, and 2 bases stayed unmatched. The CDR3 sequence is 17 residues long. Per germline, CDR1 SGHRS and CDR2 YFSETQ. The CDR3 bases are TGCGCCAGCAGCTTGCAGGGACAGGGGGCAACTAATGAAAAACTGTTTTTT. Protein sequence: CASSLQGQGATNEKLFF.

The V gene is TRBV12-5, the J gene TRBJ1-2; D not certain. This CDR3 region has 13 residues. Trimming left V 7 bases short and J 8 bases short, with 17 bases between. The germline V gene has CDR1 LGHNT and CDR2 FRNRAP. The CDR3: CASAPNGRSGYTF. The CDR3 DNA reads TGTGCTAGTGCCCCCAACGGACGATCCGGCTACACCTTC.

The chain couples TRBV6-4 to TRBJ2-1; the match to TRBD2 covers 7 bases. Trimming cost V 0 bases and J 7 bases; bases outside gene matches: 9. The germline CDR1 and CDR2 sequences are MRHNA and SNTAGT. The CDR3 has 16 residues. The CDR3 nucleotides are TGTGCCAGCAGTGACTCATTCAGCGGGGAGAGTAATGAGCAGTTCTTC. It specifies CASSDSFSGESNEQFF.

This clone was found a few times. The rearrangement uses TRBV10-2 and TRBJ1-1, with a tentative D call TRBD1 (5 bases). V lost 3 bases and J 4 bases, leaving 12 bases between the germline ends. CDR3 length: 14 residues. The germline V gene encodes CDR1 WSHSY and CDR2 SAAADI. The CDR3 loop reads CASSDRFGATEAFF. Written as DNA, the CDR3 is TGCGCCAGCAGTGATCGGTTTGGGGCCACTGAAGCTTTCTTT.

The gene calls are TRBV2 and TRBJ1-2; D gene unclear. Germline V gene lookup returns CDR1 SNHLY and CDR2 FYNNEI. The length of the CDR3 is 13 residues. The CDR3, as DNA: TGTGCAGCATCAGGTTCTCCATCCTATGGCTACACCTTC. It translates to CAASGSPSYGYTF.

The chain joins TRBV6-1 to TRBJ2-7, with TRBD1 identical over 11 bases. Germline lookup yields CDR1 MNHNS and CDR2 SASEGT. This CDR3 is 12 amino acids long. Losses at the gene ends were 6 bases for V and 6 bases for J; bases not matched to a gene: 1. CDR3 amino acids: CASRDRGREQYF. The CDR3 DNA follows: TGTGCCAGCAGGGACAGGGGGCGCGAGCAGTACTTC.

V and J are TRBV6-1 and TRBJ1-5; D is unresolved. The CDR3 has 16 amino acids. The germline V gene has CDR1 MNHNS and CDR2 SASEGT. Deletions cut 1 base from V and 6 bases from J, with 16 bases between. The CDR3 protein is CASSEVSSLYSQPQHF. The CDR3 nucleotides read TGTGCCAGCAGTGAAGTAAGCAGCCTGTACTCTCAGCCCCAGCATTTT.

The chain couples TRBV19 to TRBJ1-5, with a weak D call TRBD1 (5 bases). Trimming stripped 4 bases from V and 11 bases from J, with 12 bases between. The CDR3 runs to 12 residues. Germline CDR1 and CDR2: LNHDA and SQIVND (reference sequence). The CDR3, as DNA: TGTGCCAGTAGTAGGGACGGCAGTTCCCAGCATTTT. Translation gives CASSRDGSSQHF.

V gene TRBV7-3 combines with J gene TRBJ2-1; D might be TRBD1 or TRBD2, each matching 5 bases. Germline CDR1 SGHTA, CDR2 FQGTGA. With 4 bases removed from V and 6 bases from J, the gap between germline ends came to 13 bases. The CDR3 contains 14 residues. Here the CDR3 DNA reads TGTGCCAGCAGCTCCAAGGGACCCACCAATGAGCAGTTCTTC. Its protein product is CASSSKGPTNEQFF.

The chain joins TRBV9 to TRBJ1-5; perhaps TRBD1 as D (5 bases). V was shortened by 2 bases and J by 2 bases, with 11 bases between the two germline ends. CDR1 and CDR2 (germline): SGDLS, YYNGEE. CDR3 length: 15 amino acids. The CDR3 sequence: CASSVSGFGNQPQHF. In DNA, the CDR3 is TGTGCCAGCAGCGTCTCAGGGTTTGGCAATCAGCCCCAGCATTTT.

V usage is TRBV11-2 and J usage is TRBJ2-7; D might be TRBD1 (6 bases). The V gene lost 4 bases and the J gene lost 3 bases, with 19 bases spanning the gap. The CDR3 contains 16 residues. Germline V gene sequence: CDR1 SGHAT, CDR2 FQNNGV. CDR3 nucleotides: TGTGCCAGCAGCTCCATTAACAGGGCTTCGGACTACGAGCAGTACTTC. Translated: CASSSINRASDYEQYF.

The chain employs TRBV5-1 and TRBJ1-1; D not certain. Germline V gene data show CDR1 as SGHRS and CDR2 as YFSETQ. V was cut by 4 bases and J by 1 base, with 14 bases left in between. There are 15 residues in the CDR3. Written as DNA, the CDR3 is TGCGCCAGCAGCCCCAGGCAAGGTAAGAACACTGAAGCTTTCTTT. The encoded protein is CASSPRQGKNTEAFF.

The V gene is TRBV9, the J gene TRBJ2-5, with D hard to call. This CDR3 is built from 14 residues. The germline V gene encodes CDR1 SGDLS and CDR2 YYNGEE. Trimming removed 3 bases at V and 2 bases at J, with 11 bases between. The chain's CDR3 is CASSASSKQETQYF. Written as DNA, the CDR3 is TGTGCCAGCAGCGCTTCTAGTAAACAAGAGACCCAGTACTTC.